This T cell receptor (beta chain) was recovered during a study of blood T cells in healthy people across ages. Findings and caveats of the study: Comparison with aged donors showed that long-lived donors had more naive CD4+ cells and higher diversity. Estimated diversity, derived from one million T cells, was regarded as an underestimate. Any conclusive comparison of naive versus antigen-experienced cells was prevented by using unsorted PBMCs.

Each sample had at least 6.5 million PBMCs isolated. Details on this clonotype: Antigen: not known.

Primers used in a second PCR of roughly 6 to 12 cycles were a sample-barcoded 5' primer and a J-beta primer mix. A single record per CDR3 protein comes from TCRdb applying MiXCR to the 5' RACE reads. Altogether about 1.8 million distinct CDR3 sequences are present, roughly 49% being singletons, with the ten largest covering roughly 2%. V was clipped by 2 bases and J by 2 bases, with 10 bases between them. Germline-derived CDR1 and CDR2 are MNHEY and SVGEGT. CDR3 length: 14 amino acids. Sequenced: blood. The chain carries TRBV6-2 or TRBV6-3 and TRBJ2-7; D tentatively fits TRBD1 or TRBD2 (5 bases each). This TCR came from a woman in her forties in good health. The CDR3 region is CASSYGRQTYEQYF. The CDR3 bases are TGTGCCAGCAGTTACGGGAGACAGACCTACGAGCAGTACTTC.